These T cell receptor beta chains were read from a single sample in a study of CD8+ T cells in alopecia areata. The data were produced by immunoSEQ multiplex PCR, yet TCRdb's version contains in-frame clones alone and is incomplete. The data show some 190,000 clones, more than 60% seen once. The sequenced sample was CD4+ T cells sorted from blood, obtained at approximately week 42, from a patient treated with tofacitinib. Receptors originate from a human donor with alopecia areata. Both conserved end residues are part of each CDR3. A D gene is named only where the DNA matches it firmly. Where a row states a size, it is once, few, many or the class of an expanded clone; other rows omit it.

d_call	clone_size	v_call	j_call	cdr3_nt	cdr3_aa
.	.	TRBV5-6	TRBJ1-2	TGTGCCAGCAGCTCGGGTTATGGCTACACCTTC	CASSSGYGYTF
.	.	TRBV5-1	TRBJ1-6	TGCGCCAGCAGCTTAGGGACGGCGAATTCACCCCTCCACTTT	CASSLGTANSPLHF
.	once	TRBV12-5	TRBJ1-5	TGTGCTAGTGGTTTGAGGGGTCAGCCCCAGCATTTT	CASGLRGQPQHF
.	once	TRBV6-5	TRBJ2-7	TGTGCCAGCAACACGGCGGGGAGCTCCTACGAGCAGTACTTC	CASNTAGSSYEQYF
.	few	TRBV14	TRBJ2-1	TGTGCCAGCAGCCAAGCGGGGGTTCGCAATGAGCAGTTCTTC	CASSQAGVRNEQFF
TRBD1	.	TRBV7-2	TRBJ1-5	TGTGCCAGCAGCCCATCGGGACAGGGAAGTCAGCCCCAGCATTTT	CASSPSGQGSQPQHF
TRBD1	.	TRBV29-1	TRBJ2-1	TGCAGCGTGGGACAGCAGAGCTCCTACAATGAGCAGTTCTTC	CSVGQQSSYNEQFF
.	.	TRBV6-5	TRBJ2-2	TGTGCCAGCTCGGCGCGGGGGCCGACCGGGGAGCTGTTTTTT	CASSARGPTGELFF
TRBD1	.	TRBV5-6	TRBJ2-1	TGTGCCAGCAGCCTACCGACAGGGGATGAGCAGTTCTTC	CASSLPTGDEQFF
TRBD1	.	TRBV5-1	TRBJ1-1	TGCGCCAGCAGCGGACAGGGAGGAGCGAACACTGAAGCTTTCTTT	CASSGQGGANTEAFF
.	.	TRBV15	TRBJ2-3	TGTGCCACCAGCAGAGACACAGATACGCAGTATTTT	CATSRDTDTQYF
TRBD2	.	TRBV7-2	TRBJ2-7	TGTGCCAGCAGCTTAGGTCGAGCGGGGATGATCGGCTACGAGCAGTACTTC	CASSLGRAGMIGYEQYF
.	.	TRBV6-6	TRBJ2-5	TGTGCCACCGGGGGCCGCGGGGCCCGAGGAGAGACCCAGTACTTC	CATGGRGARGETQYF
.	.	TRBV5-6	TRBJ2-7	TGTGCCAGCAGGATGCGGGGCCAATCTTCCTACGAGCAGTACTTC	CASRMRGQSSYEQYF
.	.	TRBV19	TRBJ2-4	TGTGCCAGTAGCCCCTCCGCGGGGGCCCTCGGAAACATTCAGTACTTC	CASSPSAGALGNIQYF
.	.	TRBV9	TRBJ1-1	TGTGCCAGCAGCGTAGCTCCAGGAGCAGGTACTGAAGCTTTCTTT	CASSVAPGAGTEAFF
.	.	TRBV2	TRBJ1-1	TGTGCCAGCAGCCCGACGGGCGGAAACACTGAAGCTTTCTTT	CASSPTGGNTEAFF